Listed below are T cell receptor beta chains from one sample, sequenced in a study of PD-1 blockade in mismatch repair-deficient tumors. Clones were read by immunoSEQ multiplex PCR, and TCRdb kept only the in-frame ones, dropping some. The repertoire holds around 130,000 clones, with about 88% as singletons. This material consisted of peripheral blood, taken almost 74 weeks after starting pembrolizumab. These receptors all come from an adult with mismatch repair-deficient cancer. The CDR3 runs from the conserved cysteine through the conserved F or W. The D gene is left open where the match is weak.

len	v_gene	j_gene	d_gene	CDR3aa	CDR3nt
15	TRBV10-3	TRBJ2-5	NA	CAISESRGSVETQYF	TGTGCCATCAGTGAGTCGAGGGGGTCGGTGGAGACCCAGTACTTC
14	TRBV11-1	TRBJ1-1	NA	CASSRDRWDTEAFF	TGTGCCAGCAGCCGCGACCGTTGGGACACTGAAGCTTTCTTT
14	TRBV27	TRBJ2-6	NA	CASSLLVGANVLTF	TGTGCCAGCAGTTTATTGGTTGGGGCCAACGTCCTGACTTTC
14	TRBV30	TRBJ2-4	TRBD1	CAVGQGLAKNIQYF	TGTGCCGTAGGACAGGGACTAGCCAAAAACATTCAGTACTTC
15	TRBV11-2	TRBJ2-5	NA	CASSLEWAGEETQYF	TGTGCCAGCAGCTTAGAATGGGCGGGTGAAGAGACCCAGTACTTC
14	TRBV28	TRBJ1-2	TRBD1	CAIDSKQGNYGYTF	TGTGCCATCGACTCTAAACAGGGGAACTATGGCTACACCTTC
11	TRBV29-1	TRBJ2-1	NA	CSVEWAGEQFF	TGCAGCGTTGAGTGGGCGGGAGAGCAGTTCTTC
13	TRBV5-4	TRBJ2-7	NA	CASSHGTDYEQYF	TGTGCCAGCAGCCACGGGACTGATTACGAGCAGTACTTC
15	TRBV7-6	TRBJ2-1	TRBD2	CASSQLAGYYNEQFF	TGTGCCAGCAGCCAGCTAGCGGGGTACTACAATGAGCAGTTCTTC
16	TRBV5-6	TRBJ2-3	TRBD2	CASSYPAGGSTDTQYF	TGTGCCAGCAGCTACCCAGCGGGAGGGAGCACAGATACGCAGTATTTT
17	TRBV5-4	TRBJ2-3	TRBD2	CASQAWGSGTSTDTQYF	TGTGCCAGCCAAGCTTGGGGAAGCGGGACTAGCACAGATACGCAGTATTTT
13	TRBV29-1	TRBJ2-7	NA	CSVEDDVSYEQYF	TGCAGCGTTGAAGATGATGTATCCTACGAGCAGTACTTC